This TCR beta chain was recorded in a study of regulatory T cells in long-lasting Graves disease. General study points: Gene preferences differed: TRBV28, TRBJ1-2, TRBJ2-5 in persistent cases.

In its sample, this clonotype was seen many times. Its target is not known. Investigators prepared the TCR beta libraries by applying iRepertoire HTBI primers and Arm-PCR of CDR3 regions. TCRdb used MiXCR to reprocess the multiplex PCR reads, holding one entry per CDR3 protein. The sample includes about 470,000 distinct CDR3 sequences, around 21% of them seen just once. The CDR3 is 16 amino acids. The V gene lost 5 bases and the J gene lost 0 bases, with 16 bases spanning the gap. Germline CDR1 is MDHEN and CDR2 is SYDVKM. Time point defined: persistent/refractory GD, antithyroid drugs over 5 years with positive TRAb. RNA from PBMCs was the source of the TCR library.

The chain combines TRBV28 with TRBJ1-2; D remains ambiguous. Sample: peripheral blood mononuclear cells (PBMCs), taken when the disease was refractory, from a patient treated with antithyroid drugs. The sequence was obtained from a female donor with Graves disease. DNA for the CDR3: TGTGCCAGCAGTCACTTAAGCACGGCCCCTAACTATGGCTACACCTTC. Its translation is CASSHLSTAPNYGYTF.